These T cell receptor beta chains were read from a single sample in a study of blood T cell repertoires in COVID-19. Assay used: immunoSEQ multiplex PCR; TCRdb lists only in-frame clones, some missing. Of 130,000 to 150,000 clones listed, more than 70% are singletons. The sequencing input was peripheral blood. The receptors here all came from a middle-aged man with active or convalescent COVID-19. Both conserved end residues are trimmed from each CDR3. Fields, in order: CDR3 length, J gene, D gene, clone size, V gene, CDR3 protein. D genes are given only for firm matches. Clone size appears in some rows only: once, few, many, or a class for an expanded clone.

cdr3_length: 13
j_call: TRBJ2-7
d_call: TRBD2
clone_size: NA
v_call: TRBV9
cdr3_aa: ASSMTSGRSYEQY

cdr3_length: 13
j_call: TRBJ2-5
d_call: NA
clone_size: NA
v_call: TRBV7-2
cdr3_aa: ASSLGGLPQETQY

cdr3_length: 13
j_call: TRBJ2-3
d_call: TRBD2
clone_size: NA
v_call: TRBV3-1/TRBV3-2
cdr3_aa: ASSRTSGYTDTQY

cdr3_length: 12
j_call: TRBJ2-5
d_call: NA
clone_size: NA
v_call: TRBV5-1
cdr3_aa: ASSPGQPWETQY

cdr3_length: 12
j_call: TRBJ2-4
d_call: NA
clone_size: NA
v_call: TRBV6-5
cdr3_aa: ASGLNLAKNIQY

cdr3_length: 10
j_call: TRBJ2-5
d_call: TRBD2
clone_size: NA
v_call: TRBV7-2
cdr3_aa: ASRRLAETQY

cdr3_length: 12
j_call: TRBJ1-4
d_call: NA
clone_size: NA
v_call: TRBV10-3
cdr3_aa: AISAGLTNEKLF

cdr3_length: 12
j_call: TRBJ2-2
d_call: TRBD1
clone_size: NA
v_call: TRBV19
cdr3_aa: ASSSQGAAGELF

cdr3_length: 13
j_call: TRBJ1-3
d_call: NA
clone_size: NA
v_call: TRBV16
cdr3_aa: ASSQTQGSGNTIY

cdr3_length: 11
j_call: TRBJ2-5
d_call: NA
clone_size: NA
v_call: TRBV7-8
cdr3_aa: ASSQGYQETQY

cdr3_length: 12
j_call: TRBJ1-1
d_call: NA
clone_size: once
v_call: TRBV27
cdr3_aa: ASSSIIRNTEAF

cdr3_length: 14
j_call: TRBJ1-1
d_call: TRBD1
clone_size: NA
v_call: TRBV9
cdr3_aa: ASSPGQGFPNTEAF

cdr3_length: 13
j_call: TRBJ2-1
d_call: TRBD1
clone_size: NA
v_call: TRBV7-6
cdr3_aa: ASSIEGTGTGEQF

cdr3_length: 12
j_call: TRBJ1-5
d_call: NA
clone_size: NA
v_call: TRBV27
cdr3_aa: ASSSQNSNQPQH

cdr3_length: 20
j_call: TRBJ2-1
d_call: TRBD2
clone_size: NA
v_call: TRBV28
cdr3_aa: ASRITGARTSGRSTLRNEQF

cdr3_length: 12
j_call: TRBJ1-4
d_call: NA
clone_size: NA
v_call: TRBV5-1
cdr3_aa: ASTNSTTNEKLF

cdr3_length: 14
j_call: TRBJ2-2
d_call: TRBD2
clone_size: once
v_call: TRBV3-1/TRBV3-2
cdr3_aa: ASSRGTSGRTGELF

cdr3_length: 11
j_call: TRBJ2-1
d_call: NA
clone_size: NA
v_call: TRBV10-3
cdr3_aa: AISESRPGEQF

cdr3_length: 14
j_call: TRBJ2-1
d_call: NA
clone_size: NA
v_call: TRBV7-3
cdr3_aa: ASSLGSRPYSNEQF

cdr3_length: 12
j_call: TRBJ1-3
d_call: NA
clone_size: NA
v_call: TRBV28
cdr3_aa: ASRGFSSGNTIY

cdr3_length: 13
j_call: TRBJ2-7
d_call: NA
clone_size: few
v_call: TRBV15
cdr3_aa: ATSRARGQPYEQY

cdr3_length: 14
j_call: TRBJ1-2
d_call: NA
clone_size: NA
v_call: TRBV7-8
cdr3_aa: ASSLGGRRGNYGYT

cdr3_length: 11
j_call: TRBJ2-5
d_call: NA
clone_size: NA
v_call: TRBV6-5
cdr3_aa: ASSPRDVRTQY

cdr3_length: 13
j_call: TRBJ1-3
d_call: TRBD1
clone_size: NA
v_call: TRBV7-9
cdr3_aa: ASSQGGAPGNTIY

cdr3_length: 12
j_call: TRBJ2-7
d_call: NA
clone_size: NA
v_call: TRBV11-2
cdr3_aa: ASTTLGSSYEQY

cdr3_length: 12
j_call: TRBJ1-1
d_call: TRBD1
clone_size: NA
v_call: TRBV2
cdr3_aa: ASRGDRENTEAF

cdr3_length: 11
j_call: TRBJ1-1
d_call: NA
clone_size: NA
v_call: TRBV6-5
cdr3_aa: AVAGGLITEAF

cdr3_length: 12
j_call: TRBJ2-1
d_call: TRBD1
clone_size: NA
v_call: TRBV19
cdr3_aa: ASSPSRDRDEQF

cdr3_length: 13
j_call: TRBJ2-1
d_call: TRBD2
clone_size: NA
v_call: TRBV28
cdr3_aa: ASSFRAGVYNEQF

cdr3_length: 10
j_call: TRBJ2-1
d_call: NA
clone_size: NA
v_call: TRBV27
cdr3_aa: ASSLSRDEQF

cdr3_length: 11
j_call: TRBJ2-3
d_call: NA
clone_size: NA
v_call: TRBV10-3
cdr3_aa: AIRTSTADTQY

cdr3_length: 12
j_call: TRBJ1-1
d_call: NA
clone_size: NA
v_call: TRBV7-2
cdr3_aa: ASSYSRGNTEAF